Here is one T cell receptor (beta chain) with its context. Its antigen is undetermined. Specified time point: baseline pretreatment blood. Treatment of the sample: 15 Gy SBRT to primary tumor, nephrectomy 4 weeks later. Blood was sampled at baseline, 2 weeks and 4 weeks after SBRT. The tumor was a clear cell renal cell carcinoma. This sample was taken from a study of radiation and T cells in renal cell carcinoma. Turning to the study itself: Nephrectomy followed 15 Gy stereotactic body radiation by 4 weeks. Study conclusions and caveats: In blood, top tumor clones expanded by 2 weeks, shrinking by 4.

CDR3 size: 15 residues. From germline, CDR1 is MNHNY and CDR2 SVGAGI (reference sequence). V lost 1 base and J lost 6; bases outside the gene matches: 2. TCRdb's table, derived via immunoSEQ multiplex PCR, lists solely in-frame clones and lacks some. This repertoire shows about 95,000 clones, approximately 86% found once; its top ten account for 7.5% to 8.5%. Sequencing used blood, obtained from a patient whose treatment included radiotherapy and nephrectomy. The V gene is TRBV6-6, the J gene TRBJ1-5; 11 bases align to TRBD1. The clonotype comes from a man in his fifties with renal cell carcinoma. CDR3 region: CASSYFGQGAQPQHF. CDR3 DNA: TGTGCCAGCAGTTACTTTGGACAGGGGGCTCAGCCCCAGCATTTT.